The clone carrying this T cell receptor beta chain was seen a handful of times. This sample stems from a study of blood T cell repertoires in COVID-19. Study background: COVID-19 samples, acute and convalescent, were from the United States, Italy and Spain.

Recruits, aged roughly 18 to 95 years, lived in approximately 26 US areas. Participants were placed into cohorts based on the clinical history they reported. CDR3 size: 13 residues. V shed 0 bases and J shed 2 bases, with 5 bases lying between them. Germline lookup yields CDR1 SGHVS and CDR2 FNYEAQ. Authors' data handling: Reference gene primer amplification in the assay estimated nucleated cell counts. The assay was immunoSEQ multiplex PCR, and TCRdb's table has in-frame clones only and misses some. The DNA gave D and trimming, while V, J and clone size come from that table. Counted here are around 330,000 clones, around 90% occurring once; the ten biggest clones make up roughly 5%.

The sample taken for sequencing was PBMCs or T cells enriched from blood (not recorded which). The chain uses TRBV7-6 and TRBJ2-7, with D possibly TRBD1 on 5 matching bases. This receptor was obtained from a man in his sixties who had recovered from COVID-19. This CDR3 reads CASSLAGPYEQYF. The CDR3 nucleotides read TGTGCCAGCAGCTTAGCGGGGCCCTACGAGCAGTACTTC.